These 25 T cell receptor beta chains were sequenced from one sample in a study of T cells after yellow fever vaccination. A single record per CDR3 protein comes from TCRdb applying MiXCR to the 5' RACE reads. This table holds hundreds of thousands of distinct CDR3 sequences, approximately 13% found once. The sample in question was PBMCs, obtained on the day of the yellow fever booster vaccination. These receptors originate from a man younger than 45 who received the YFV17D yellow fever vaccine.

This clonotype appeared a few times. The chain employs TRBV7-9 and TRBJ2-1, with D unclear. This CDR3 comprises 11 residues. The germline CDR1 and CDR2 sequences are SEHNR and FQNEAQ (reference sequence). Between the trimmed V and J ends, which lost 2 bases and 10 bases, there was a span of 6 bases. CDR3 sequence: CASSLTPEQFF. CDR3 bases: TGTGCCAGCAGCTTAACCCCCGAGCAGTTCTTC.

This chain connects TRBV20-1 to TRBJ2-3; TRBD2 matches 9 bases. This CDR3 is 15 amino acids long. Trimming cost V 6 bases and J 2 bases; bases outside gene matches: 9. Germline CDR1 reads DFQATT; CDR2 reads SNEGSKA (reference sequence). The CDR3 loop reads CSATRGGRATDTQYF. CDR3 nucleotides: TGCAGTGCGACTCGGGGCGGGAGGGCCACAGATACGCAGTATTTT.

This sequence joins TRBV6-2 or TRBV6-3 and TRBJ2-3; D possibly corresponds to TRBD2 (5 bases). Trimming removed 6 bases from V and 5 bases from J, with 12 bases in between. CDR1 MNHEY and CDR2 SVGEGT come from the germline V gene. The CDR3 runs 13 residues. DNA for the CDR3: TGTGCCAGCAGCCTAGCAATCCAAGATACGCAGTATTTT. This codes for CASSLAIQDTQYF.

Turning to this clonotype: The junction departs from the called germline gene at one end, perhaps through a read error. This chain links TRBV27 with TRBJ2-1, with TRBD2 as a possible D gene (6 bases). The CDR3 has 14 residues. CDR1 is MNHEY, CDR2 SMNVEV, per germline (reference sequence). Written as DNA, the CDR3 is TGTGCCAGCAGCTTATACCCGGGGGACAATGAGCAGTTCTTC. This codes for CASSLYPGDNEQFF.

This clonotype was seen more than once but under ten times. The rearrangement links TRBV20-1 to TRBJ2-7, with D perhaps matching TRBD2 (5 bases). The CDR3 totals 13 residues. Germline V gene lookup returns CDR1 DFQATT and CDR2 SNEGSKA (reference sequence). Between the trimmed V and J ends, which lost 4 bases and 2 bases, there was a span of 12 bases. Here the CDR3 reads CSANDGKPYEQYF. The CDR3 nucleotides read TGCAGTGCTAACGACGGGAAACCCTACGAGCAGTACTTC.

The CDR3 nucleotides read TGTGCCAGCTCACCACAGGGGGGGAGAAGTGAAGCTTTCTTT. Translating gives CASSPQGGRSEAFF. V usage is TRBV18 and J usage is TRBJ1-1; maybe TRBD1 (6 bases). The CDR3 runs 14 residues. Germline values: CDR1 KGHSH, CDR2 LQKENI. Trimming stripped 1 base from V and 7 bases from J, with 13 bases between.

The chain combines TRBV27 with TRBJ1-4; 7 nucleotides agree with TRBD1. Germline CDR1 is MNHEY and CDR2 is SMNVEV (reference sequence). J lost 8 bases, V lost 7 bases, and 13 bases had no gene match. The CDR3 spans 15 residues. The CDR3 bases are TGTGCCAGCACCACGATCGACAGGGTTAAGGAAAAACTGTTTTTT. It is translated as CASTTIDRVKEKLFF.

The chain carries TRBV5-8 and TRBJ1-1; 7 bases line up with TRBD1. The length of the CDR3 is 13 residues. Looked up from germline, CDR1 is SGHTS and CDR2 is YDEGEE. With V trimmed by 0 bases and J by 7 bases, 3 bases remained unmatched. CDR3 region: CASSLDRGIEAFF. The CDR3 coding sequence is TGTGCCAGCAGCTTGGACAGGGGTATTGAAGCTTTCTTT. Looking up the rest from reference TRBV5-8 and TRBJ1-1 gives the full variable domain: EAGVTQSPTHLIKTRGQQATLRCSPISGHTSVYWYQQALGLGLQFLLWYDEGEERNRGNFPPRFSGRQFPNYSSELNVNALELEDSALYLCASSLDRGIEAFFGQGTRLTVV.

The CDR3 loop is CSALAGRNEQFF. The CDR3 DNA reads as TGCAGCGCCCTAGCGGGGAGGAATGAGCAGTTCTTC. The V gene is TRBV29-1, the J gene TRBJ2-1, with TRBD2 matching 9 bases. The germline gives CDR1 SQVTM, CDR2 ANQGSEA. Germline trimming cut 7 bases from V and 7 bases from J; bases unmatched to any gene: 5. The CDR3 contains 12 residues.

There are a few counts of this clonotype. CDR3 nucleotides: TGCGCCAGCAGCCAAGCGGTAGCGGGTTATGAGCAGTTCTTC. This gives the protein CASSQAVAGYEQFF. This chain connects TRBV4-3 to TRBJ2-1; 7 bases match TRBD2. Germline V gene data show CDR1 as LGHNA and CDR2 as YSLEER. J lost 8 bases, V lost 1 base, and 5 bases had no gene match. CDR3 size: 14 residues.

The gene calls are TRBV7-2 and TRBJ2-5; D call uncertain. Germline lookup yields CDR1 SGHTA and CDR2 FQGNSA. CDR3 size: 15 residues. V was shortened by 5 bases and J by 0 bases, with 13 bases between the two germline ends. The DNA of the CDR3 is TGTGCCAGCAGCCTCCGGGCCCTCCACCAAGAGACCCAGTACTTC. It encodes CASSLRALHQETQYF.

This clonotype came up a few times. The CDR3 DNA sequence: TGCAGCGTTAACCCGGACAGGACCTCCTACAATGAGCAGTTCTTC. Amino acid sequence: CSVNPDRTSYNEQFF. The chain is built from TRBV29-1 and TRBJ2-1; 7 bases line up with TRBD1. Germline values: CDR1 SQVTM, CDR2 ANQGSEA. V gave up 5 bases and J gave up 0 bases; unmatched junction bases: 7. The CDR3 loop spans 15 amino acids.

This chain links TRBV24-1 with TRBJ2-1; maybe TRBD2 (5 bases). V was pared by 2 bases and J by 2 bases, with 18 bases between. Germline V lookup: CDR1 KGHDR, CDR2 SFDVKD. CDR3 length: 18 amino acids. The CDR3 is CATSDSAAGSIPYNEQFF. The CDR3 bases are TGTGCCACCAGTGATTCAGCGGCCGGTTCAATTCCCTACAATGAGCAGTTCTTC.

The gene calls are TRBV4-3 and TRBJ2-7; D ambiguous. Germline lookup yields CDR1 LGHNA and CDR2 YSLEER. This CDR3 has 13 residues. Trimming stripped 0 bases from V and 1 base from J, with 4 bases between. The CDR3: CASSQEKSYEQYF. The CDR3 DNA reads as TGCGCCAGCAGCCAAGAAAAATCCTACGAGCAGTACTTC.

The CDR3: CASSPPLAMNIQYF. The DNA for the CDR3 is TGTGCCAGCAGCCCCCCACTAGCGATGAACATTCAGTACTTC. J is TRBJ2-4 and V is TRBV5-5; 7 nucleotides align to TRBD2. CDR3 length equals 14 residues. Germline lookup yields CDR1 SGHKS and CDR2 YYEKEE (reference sequence). V gave up 4 bases and J gave up 7 bases; unmatched junction bases: 8.

This clonotype occurred many times. The chain links TRBV5-1 to TRBJ2-1; D unresolved. Germline lookup yields CDR1 SGHRS and CDR2 YFSETQ. This CDR3 has 12 amino acids. V lost 1 base to trimming and J lost 5 bases, with 4 bases between them. CDR3 sequence: CASSLTHNEQFF. The DNA for the CDR3 is TGCGCCAGCAGCTTGACTCACAATGAGCAGTTCTTC.

This clonotype showed up many times. The rearrangement joins TRBV6-1 to TRBJ2-1; D ambiguous. Per germline, CDR1 MNHNS and CDR2 SASEGT. V was shortened by 6 bases and J by 2 bases, with 14 bases between the two germline ends. This CDR3 has 15 amino acids. CDR3 loop: CASSHFVGPYNEQFF. In DNA, the CDR3 is TGTGCCAGCAGCCACTTTGTGGGCCCCTACAATGAGCAGTTCTTC.

This clonotype was observed a handful of times. This sequence joins TRBV3-1 and TRBJ2-7; perhaps TRBD1 as D (6 bases). V lost 0 bases and J lost 5, with 23 bases in between. CDR3 length: 18 amino acids. Germline lookup yields CDR1 LGHDT and CDR2 YNNKEL (reference sequence). CDR3 sequence: CASSQDWGTGLFGDEQYF. DNA of the CDR3: TGTGCCAGCAGCCAAGATTGGGGAACAGGGCTCTTCGGGGACGAGCAGTACTTC.

This clonotype has just a few counts. This chain joins TRBV6-2 or TRBV6-3 and TRBJ2-7; TRBD1 matches at 7 bases. The CDR3 is 17 residues long. Per the germline V gene, CDR1 is MNHEY and CDR2 is SVGEGT. V lost 5 bases to trimming and J lost 7 bases; unmatched junction nucleotides: 20. The CDR3 loop is CASSLFTPGTETGEQYF. The CDR3 DNA is TGTGCCAGCAGTCTCTTCACTCCCGGGACAGAGACCGGGGAGCAGTACTTC.

This clonotype was recorded a few times. This sequence joins TRBV7-2 and TRBJ2-1, with 8 bases aligning to TRBD2. V lost 0 bases and J lost 8; bases outside the gene matches: 3. The CDR3 is 14 residues long. CDR1 and CDR2 from the germline V gene are SGHTA and FQGNSA. The CDR3 protein is CASSLAAGDHEQFF. The CDR3 DNA is TGTGCCAGCAGCTTAGCAGCGGGGGATCATGAGCAGTTCTTC.

This clonotype turned up a few times. The chain couples TRBV6-5 to TRBJ2-7; D is undetermined. Trimming pared 2 bases from V and 3 bases from J, leaving 14 bases between. Per germline, CDR1 MNHEY and CDR2 SVGAGI. This CDR3 region has 15 residues. The CDR3 nucleotides are TGTGCCAGCAGTTACGGCGCTGATTTCATCTACGAGCAGTACTTC. Encoded protein: CASSYGADFIYEQYF.

This clonotype occurred a few times. The V and J genes are TRBV5-1 and TRBJ1-2; D is unclear. V was trimmed by 4 bases and J by 0 bases, leaving 16 bases between them. This CDR3 is 16 amino acids long. The germline gives CDR1 SGHRS, CDR2 YFSETQ. The CDR3 DNA sequence: TGCGCCAGCAGCCTCTCCCCGCGCGCGGCTAACTATGGCTACACCTTC. This translates into CASSLSPRAANYGYTF.

This clonotype came up a few times. This chain joins TRBV20-1 and TRBJ2-1; D is perhaps TRBD2 (6 bases). Germline-derived CDR1 and CDR2 are DFQATT and SNEGSKA (reference sequence). The CDR3 contains 14 residues. The V end was cut by 5 bases, the J end by 1 base, with 12 bases between. CDR3 protein: CSAGVSGSYNEQFF. The CDR3 DNA sequence: TGCAGTGCTGGGGTGAGCGGGTCCTACAATGAGCAGTTCTTC.

In its sample, this clonotype was seen many times. The rearrangement links TRBV7-8 to TRBJ2-3; 9 positions match TRBD2. In germline, CDR1 is SGHVS, CDR2 FQNEAQ. The CDR3 runs to 14 residues. J gave up 3 bases and V 4 bases, and 2 bases lay outside the gene matches. CDR3: CASSWSGRTDTQYF. The CDR3 DNA is TGTGCCAGCAGCTGGAGCGGGAGGACAGATACGCAGTATTTT.

CDR3 DNA: TGTGCCAGCAGCCAAGTGCGCTACGAGCAGTACTTC. This gives the protein CASSQVRYEQYF. The V call is TRBV14, the J call TRBJ2-7; no definite D call. The CDR3 sequence is 12 residues long. Germline-derived CDR1 and CDR2 are SGHDN and FVKESK. V lost 1 base, J lost 3 bases, and 4 bases lay in between. Complete variable domain (other parts from reference TRBV14 and TRBJ2-7): EAGVTQFPSHSVIEKGQTVTLRCDPISGHDNLYWYRRVMGKEIKFLLHFVKESKQDESGMPNNRFLAERTGGTYSTLKVQPAELEDSGVYFCASSQVRYEQYFGPGTRLTVT.